Following are 26 T cell receptor beta chains from one sample sequenced in a study of cytomegalovirus exposure and HLA in healthy donors. The PCR ran on 60 Vbeta and 13 Jbeta primers. The table came from immunoSEQ multiplex PCR; TCRdb's copy has only in-frame clones and leaves some out. Of approximately 200,000 clones in the sample, 70% to 90% are singletons; the top ten hold roughly 1.3%. Sample: PBMCs. These receptors were taken from a human donor in good health.

This chain joins TRBV11-2 and TRBJ2-1; D unclear. V lost 1 base, J lost 1 base, and 11 bases lay in between. CDR3 size: 16 residues. Germline CDR1 and CDR2: SGHAT and FQNNGV. CDR3 in DNA: TGTGCCAGCAGCTTAGCGTACGACTCTTCCTACAATGAGCAGTTCTTC. This codes for CASSLAYDSSYNEQFF.

This clone appeared a single time. The V and J genes are TRBV6-5 and TRBJ1-1, with D perhaps matching TRBD1 (5 bases). The CDR3 extends over 16 amino acids. Trimming left V 2 bases short and J 2 bases short, with 15 bases between. Germline V lookup: CDR1 MNHEY, CDR2 SVGAGI. The CDR3 bases are TGTGCCAGCAGTTACCCCCTTGGGGGAGGTAACACTGAAGCTTTCTTT. It codes for CASSYPLGGGNTEAFF.

The J gene is TRBJ2-4, the V gene TRBV2; 14 bases map to TRBD2. The CDR3 runs 16 residues. V shed 5 bases and J 6 bases; nucleotides not matched to a gene: 6. Germline values: CDR1 SNHLY, CDR2 FYNNEI. The CDR3 protein is CASSFNGLAGGNIQYF. CDR3 coding DNA: TGTGCCAGCAGTTTCAACGGACTAGCGGGAGGAAACATTCAGTACTTC.

This clone was seen a handful of times. One end of the junction is discordant with germline, which a read error may explain. The chain has TRBV4-1 and TRBJ2-2; 8 bases line up with TRBD1. Germline lookup yields CDR1 MGHRA and CDR2 YSYEKL. The CDR3 covers 17 residues. CDR3: CASSHRGRGKLTEELFF. The DNA of the CDR3 is TGCGCCAGCAGCCACAGGGGGCGCGGAAAACTGACCGAGGAGCTGTTTTTT.

The rearrangement uses TRBV9 and TRBJ2-1; 13 nucleotides agree with TRBD2. The CDR3 is made up of 17 amino acids. Germline CDR1 is SGDLS and CDR2 is YYNGEE. The J segment lost 5 bases and the V segment lost 0 bases, leaving 5 bases of the junction unmatched. CDR3 loop: CASSVGATSGRNNEQFF. Here the CDR3 DNA reads TGTGCCAGCAGCGTAGGGGCGACTAGCGGGAGGAACAATGAGCAGTTCTTC.

The CDR3, as DNA: TGTGCCATCAGGACTAGCGGGGGCACCGGGGAGCTGTTTTTT. Translating gives CAIRTSGGTGELFF. This sequence joins TRBV10-3 and TRBJ2-2, with 12 positions matching TRBD2. In germline, CDR1 is ENHRY, CDR2 SYGVKD. This CDR3 region has 14 residues. Unmatched junction bases numbered 0, after V lost 6 bases and J lost 4 bases.

There are a few counts of this clone. CDR3 loop: CASSYTGRGYGYTF. The CDR3 nucleotides read TGTGCCAGCAGTTACACAGGGAGAGGATATGGCTACACCTTC. The chain recombines TRBV6-5 with TRBJ1-2; maybe TRBD1 (6 bases). This CDR3 spans 14 amino acids. Germline CDR1 is MNHEY and CDR2 is SVGAGI. V lost 2 bases and J lost 5, with 12 bases in between.

The V and J genes are TRBV15 and TRBJ2-5; 10 nucleotides agree with TRBD2. The V and J ends lost 1 base and 5 bases, in that order; junction bases with no gene match: 4. This CDR3 is built from 15 residues. CDR1 is LNHNV and CDR2 is YYDKDF in the germline V gene (reference sequence). CDR3 bases: TGTGCCACCAGCAGAGCTAGCGGGGGCGGGGAGACCCAGTACTTC. Translation gives CATSRASGGGETQYF.

V gene TRBV28 combines with J gene TRBJ2-7; D possibly corresponds to TRBD2 (6 bases). Germline lookup yields CDR1 MDHEN and CDR2 SYDVKM. The V gene lost 5 bases and the J gene lost 2 bases, with 22 bases spanning the gap. The CDR3 covers 17 residues. CDR3 DNA: TGTGCCAGCAGTCGCCGCCGGGGGAGCGACACGACCTACGAGCAGTACTTC. This codes for CASSRRRGSDTTYEQYF. Full variable domain (missing parts from reference TRBV28 and TRBJ2-7): DVKVTQSSRYLVKRTGEKVFLECVQDMDHENMFWYRQDPGLGLRLIYFSYDVKMKEKGDIPEGYSVSREKKERFSLILESASTNQTSMYLCASSRRRGSDTTYEQYFGPGTRLTVT.

This clone has only a few counts. The V call is TRBV27, the J call TRBJ2-1; 8 bases line up with TRBD1. V was pared by 2 bases and J by 2 bases, with 2 bases of the junction left unmatched. The CDR3 extends over 15 amino acids. Germline CDR1 and CDR2: MNHEY and SMNVEV (reference sequence). The CDR3 sequence is CASSLEGQAYNEQFF. CDR3 coding DNA: TGTGCCAGCAGTTTAGAGGGACAGGCCTACAATGAGCAGTTCTTC.

A note on this clone: Other DNA sequences in the sample encode the same CDR3. The J gene is TRBJ1-1, the V gene TRBV7-3; D is possibly TRBD1 (6 bases). This CDR3 spans 14 amino acids. V shed 3 bases and J shed 1 base, with 9 bases lying between them. CDR1 is SGHTA and CDR2 is FQGTGA in the germline V gene. The CDR3 protein is CASSLGHQNTEAFF. The CDR3 coding sequence is TGTGCCAGCAGCTTGGGACACCAGAACACTGAAGCTTTCTTT. The full variable domain, rest sourced from reference TRBV7-3 and TRBJ1-1, is GAGVSQTPSNKVTEKGKYVELRCDPISGHTALYWYRQSLGQGPEFLIYFQGTGAADDSGLPNDRFFAVRPEGSVSTLKIQRTERGDSAVYLCASSLGHQNTEAFFGQGTRLTVV.

The CDR3 nucleotides read TGCGCCAGCAGCTCGCCGGGTTCCTATGGCTACACCTTC. This translates into CASSSPGSYGYTF. The chain has TRBV5-1 and TRBJ1-2; D is unclear. Germline values: CDR1 SGHRS, CDR2 YFSETQ. This CDR3 is 13 amino acids long. The V gene lost 3 bases and the J gene lost 4 bases, with 10 bases spanning the gap.

The chain has TRBV5-4 and TRBJ2-1; 10 bases are a match to TRBD1. Trimming removed 3 bases from V and 6 bases from J; junction bases left unmatched: 6. Germline loops: CDR1 SGHNT, CDR2 YYREEE (reference sequence). The CDR3 has 15 residues. This CDR3 is CASSWPGQGSNEQFF. In DNA, the CDR3 is TGTGCCAGCAGCTGGCCGGGACAGGGGTCCAATGAGCAGTTCTTC.

The rearrangement uses TRBV11-2 and TRBJ2-5; TRBD1 agrees at 8 bases. Germline assignment: CDR1 SGHAT and CDR2 FQNNGV. The trim removed 5 bases at V and 3 bases at J, leaving 5 bases unmatched. The CDR3 is 14 residues long. CDR3 in amino acids: CASSPQDREETQYF. CDR3 in DNA: TGTGCCAGCAGCCCCCAGGACAGGGAAGAGACCCAGTACTTC.

This sequence joins TRBV5-1 and TRBJ2-7; 14 nucleotides align to TRBD2. Germline CDR1 SGHRS, CDR2 YFSETQ. The CDR3 totals 18 residues. Germline trimming cut 4 bases from V and 5 bases from J; bases unmatched to any gene: 14. CDR3 bases: TGCGCCAGCAGCGCACGGATAAAGGGACTAGCGGGGGAGAACGAGCAGTACTTC. This codes for CASSARIKGLAGENEQYF.

This chain uses TRBV2 with TRBJ1-5, with D perhaps matching TRBD1 (5 bases). V gave up 4 bases and J gave up 0 bases, with 13 bases separating them. Germline V CDR1 and CDR2: SNHLY, FYNNEI. This CDR3 is 16 amino acids long. The DNA of the CDR3 is TGTGCCAGCAGTGTTGTGGGGAGGGGTAGCAATCAGCCCCAGCATTTT. Amino acids: CASSVVGRGSNQPQHF.

This clone was seen only a few times. The chain links TRBV18 to TRBJ2-3; unclear D gene. Germline-derived CDR1 and CDR2 are KGHSH and LQKENI. V was clipped by 0 bases and J by 0 bases, with 10 bases between them. The CDR3 contains 16 residues. In DNA form, the CDR3 reads TGTGCCAGCTCACCACCTACAGATCCTAGCACAGATACGCAGTATTTT. Translation: CASSPPTDPSTDTQYF.

Comment on this clone: One end of the junction is discordant with germline, which a read error may explain. The chain employs TRBV7-9 and TRBJ2-1; 7 bases line up with TRBD2. The CDR3 is 15 residues long. CDR1 SEHNR and CDR2 FQNEAQ come from the germline V gene (reference sequence). CDR3 sequence (DNA): TGTTCCAGCAGCCACAGACTAGCTCCCTTCAATGAGCAGTTCTTC. This sequence encodes CSSSHRLAPFNEQFF.

The chain has TRBV6-5 and TRBJ2-7, with 11 bases aligning to TRBD2. The germline CDR1 and CDR2 sequences are MNHEY and SVGAGI. V shed 2 bases and J 6 bases; nucleotides not matched to a gene: 9. The CDR3 is 16 amino acids. The CDR3 is CASSYPTSGSNGEQYF. CDR3 sequence (DNA): TGTGCCAGCAGTTACCCAACTAGCGGGAGCAACGGCGAGCAGTACTTC.

This clone has only a few counts. This chain links TRBV4-2 with TRBJ2-7, with 8 bases matching TRBD2. The V and J ends lost 3 bases and 2 bases, in that order; junction bases with no gene match: 6. This CDR3 has 15 amino acids. Germline CDR1 is LGHNA and CDR2 is YNFKEQ. The DNA for the CDR3 is TGTGCCAGCAGCCAGGGTAGCGGGGCTGCCTACGAGCAGTACTTC. This codes for CASSQGSGAAYEQYF.

The rearrangement uses TRBV5-1 and TRBJ2-1; TRBD2 matches at 7 bases. This CDR3 has 14 residues. CDR1 and CDR2 from the germline V gene are SGHRS and YFSETQ. Trimming removed 4 bases from V and 2 bases from J; junction bases left unmatched: 3. The CDR3 spells CASSSGVTYNEQFF. The DNA for the CDR3 is TGCGCCAGCAGCAGCGGGGTTACCTACAATGAGCAGTTCTTC.

This chain links TRBV2 with TRBJ2-4; 9 positions match TRBD2. With 6 bases clipped from V and 1 base from J, the junction kept 4 bases outside the gene matches. Germline V gene lookup returns CDR1 SNHLY and CDR2 FYNNEI. The CDR3 consists of 15 residues. CDR3: CASSGSGRAKNIQYF. The DNA for the CDR3 is TGTGCCAGCAGCGGGAGCGGGAGGGCCAAAAACATTCAGTACTTC.

V gene TRBV6-4 combines with J gene TRBJ2-1; D unresolved. In germline, CDR1 is MRHNA, CDR2 SNTAGT. This CDR3 contains 16 residues. V lost 0 bases to trimming and J lost 1 base, with 10 bases between them. The CDR3 here is CASSDSLRMSYNEQFF. Written as DNA, the CDR3 is TGTGCCAGCAGTGACTCTCTGCGGATGTCCTACAATGAGCAGTTCTTC.

The chain couples TRBV6-6 to TRBJ2-7; D possibly corresponds to TRBD1 (5 bases). Germline CDR1 MNHNY, CDR2 SVGAGI (reference sequence). This CDR3 contains 14 residues. V gave up 2 bases and J gave up 4 bases, with 12 bases separating them. For the CDR3, the DNA is TGTGCCAGCAGTTACCCAGGGTCAGAGTACGAGCAGTACTTC. Protein: CASSYPGSEYEQYF.

This chain connects TRBV2 to TRBJ2-3; possible D gene TRBD2, 5 bases. The germline V and J ends were trimmed by 3 bases and 6 bases, with 16 bases remaining between them. Germline V gene sequence: CDR1 SNHLY, CDR2 FYNNEI. The CDR3 is made up of 15 amino acids. The CDR3 nucleotides read TGTGCCAGCAGTGAGGCTAGCTTGGGTCTGGATACGCAGTATTTT. This sequence encodes CASSEASLGLDTQYF.

The chain links TRBV9 to TRBJ1-4; D may be TRBD1 (5 bases). CDR1 and CDR2 (germline): SGDLS, YYNGEE. Trimming pared 3 bases from V and 0 bases from J, leaving 6 bases between. The CDR3 spans 14 residues. CDR3 region: CASSAQATNEKLFF. The CDR3 coding sequence is TGTGCCAGCAGCGCACAGGCAACTAATGAAAAACTGTTTTTT.